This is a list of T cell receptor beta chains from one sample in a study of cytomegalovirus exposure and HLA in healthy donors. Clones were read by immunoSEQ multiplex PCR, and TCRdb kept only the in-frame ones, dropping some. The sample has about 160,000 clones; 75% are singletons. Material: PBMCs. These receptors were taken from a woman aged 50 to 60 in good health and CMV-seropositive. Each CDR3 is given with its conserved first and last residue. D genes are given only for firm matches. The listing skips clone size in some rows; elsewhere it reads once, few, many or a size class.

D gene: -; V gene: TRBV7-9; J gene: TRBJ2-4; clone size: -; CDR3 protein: CASSPQGEGQYF; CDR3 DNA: TGTGCCAGCAGCCCCCAAGGAGAGGGTCAGTACTTC
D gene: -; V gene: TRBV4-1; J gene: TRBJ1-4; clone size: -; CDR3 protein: CASSQGGVAEKLFF; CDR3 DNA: TGCGCCAGCAGCCAGGGGGGGGTGGCGGAAAAACTGTTTTTT
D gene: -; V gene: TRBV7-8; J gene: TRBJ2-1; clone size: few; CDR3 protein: CASSHFIGSGNNEQFF; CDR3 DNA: TGTGCCAGCAGCCACTTCATAGGTAGCGGCAACAATGAGCAGTTCTTC
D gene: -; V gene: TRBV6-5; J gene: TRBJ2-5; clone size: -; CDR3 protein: CASSKGGSETQYF; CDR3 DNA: TGTGCCAGCAGCAAGGGGGGGAGTGAGACCCAGTACTTC
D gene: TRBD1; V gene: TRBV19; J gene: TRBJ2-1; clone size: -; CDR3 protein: CASSQGVYNEQFF; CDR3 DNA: TGTGCCAGTAGTCAGGGGGTATACAATGAGCAGTTCTTC
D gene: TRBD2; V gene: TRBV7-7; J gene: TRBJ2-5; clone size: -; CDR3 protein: CASSLPNGGEQETQYF; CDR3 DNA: TGTGCCAGCAGCTTACCCAACGGGGGGGAACAAGAGACCCAGTACTTC
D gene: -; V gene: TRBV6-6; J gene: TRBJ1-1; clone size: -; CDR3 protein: CAGAGTKNTEAFF; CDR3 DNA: TGTGCCGGAGCCGGGACAAAGAACACTGAAGCTTTCTTT
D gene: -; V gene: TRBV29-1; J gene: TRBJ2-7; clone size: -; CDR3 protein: CSVENPGSYEQHF; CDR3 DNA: TGCAGCGTTGAAAACCCAGGGTCCTACGAGCAGCACTTC
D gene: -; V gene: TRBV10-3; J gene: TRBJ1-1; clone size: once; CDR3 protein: CAISVSGAGGEAFF; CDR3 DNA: TGTGCCATCAGTGTATCTGGGGCCGGCGGTGAAGCTTTCTTT
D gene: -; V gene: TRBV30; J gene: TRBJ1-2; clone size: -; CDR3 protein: CAWRRTDNGYTF; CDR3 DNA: TGTGCCTGGAGGAGGACAGATAATGGCTACACCTTC
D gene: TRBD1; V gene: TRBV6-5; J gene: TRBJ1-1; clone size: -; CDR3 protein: CASRSRTGFVAFF; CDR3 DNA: TGTGCCAGCAGATCGAGGACAGGCTTTGTAGCTTTCTTT
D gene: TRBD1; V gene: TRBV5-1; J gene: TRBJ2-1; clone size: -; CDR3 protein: CASTMDRNNEQFF; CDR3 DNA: TGCGCCAGCACCATGGACAGGAACAATGAGCAGTTCTTC
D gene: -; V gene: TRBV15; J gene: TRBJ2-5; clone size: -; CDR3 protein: CASGRNRYQTQYF; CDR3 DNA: TGTGCCTCGGGCCGTAACAGGTACCAAACCCAGTACTTC
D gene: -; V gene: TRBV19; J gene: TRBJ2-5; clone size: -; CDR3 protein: CASSMGSQETQYF; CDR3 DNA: TGTGCCAGTAGTATGGGCAGCCAAGAGACCCAGTACTTC
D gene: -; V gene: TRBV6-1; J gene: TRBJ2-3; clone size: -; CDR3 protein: CASRETRGADTQYF; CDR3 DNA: TGTGCCAGCAGGGAGACTAGGGGCGCAGATACGCAGTATTTT
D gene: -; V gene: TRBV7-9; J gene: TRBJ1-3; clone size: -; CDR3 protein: CASSLEGFYPRNSGNTIYF; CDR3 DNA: TGTGCCAGCAGCTTAGAGGGGTTCTACCCCCGTAACTCTGGAAACACCATATATTTT